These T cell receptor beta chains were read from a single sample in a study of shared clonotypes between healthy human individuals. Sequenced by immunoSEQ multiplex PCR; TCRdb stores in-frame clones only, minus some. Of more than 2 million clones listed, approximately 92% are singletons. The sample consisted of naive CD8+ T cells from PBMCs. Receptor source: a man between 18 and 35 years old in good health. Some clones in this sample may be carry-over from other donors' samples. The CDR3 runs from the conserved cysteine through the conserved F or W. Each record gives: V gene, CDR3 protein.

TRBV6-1 CASSERRQRYSYEQYF
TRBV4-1 CASSQPAGTGNYGYTF
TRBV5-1 CASSSLDSPYEQYF
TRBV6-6 CASSYTRDSQETQYF
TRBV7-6 CASSPGAGGRSYEQYF
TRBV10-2 CASSESRGTDTQYF
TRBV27 CASSTRTDNTGELFF
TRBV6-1 CAIGVRYTF
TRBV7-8 CASSLVGTGAQETQYF
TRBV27 CATMDRGLTEAFF
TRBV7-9 CASSSGTGGAYGYTF
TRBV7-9 CASRTANTEAFF
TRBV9 CASSGDNGLAGTDTQYF
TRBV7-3 CASSFGPPGGSGANVLTF
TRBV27 CASSSPPQKTQYF
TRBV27 CASRKDRGINQPQHF
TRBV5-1 CASSFGGAGNQPQHF
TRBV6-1 CASSEALLAWFF
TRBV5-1 CASSGLQGIGANVLTF
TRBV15 CATRLGANVLTF
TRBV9 CASSVELRGGSETQYF
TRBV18 CASSPQVLAGVDEQFF
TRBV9 CASSVGSYHNYGYTF
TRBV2 CASCLSGNTIYF
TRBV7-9 CASSLIRDPNEQFF
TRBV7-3 CASSPTLGTHNEQFF
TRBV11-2 CASSLAAQGGTDTQYF
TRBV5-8 CASSPGNGGGEQYF
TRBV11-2 CASSLNTLYYEQYF
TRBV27 CASSRQGGVYEQYF
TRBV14 CASSNLGQGFFDYGYTF
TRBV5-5 CASSYPGEGISHGYTF
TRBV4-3 CASSQGRVMAGNTIYF
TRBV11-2 CASSPTGLGTGSYNEQFF
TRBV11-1 CASSLRLREQFF
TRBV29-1 CSGYPSGKGGNEQFF
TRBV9 CASSVGSNQPQHF
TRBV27 CASSPSTGEAPDEQYF
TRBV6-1 CASSLTSGLTYEQYF
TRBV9 CASSVVADEETQYF
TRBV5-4 CASSLGQGNEQFF
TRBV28 CASRQWGSSSGEQFF
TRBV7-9 CASSLISYEQYF
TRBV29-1 CSVEDGGAAFNEQFF
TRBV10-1 CASSDPAATKNIQYF
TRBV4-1 CASSQRTGGYGYTF
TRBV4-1 CASSQVGGAGTEAFF
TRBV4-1 CASSQDNQPQHF
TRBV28 CASSLDSSGTGELFF
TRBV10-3 CAISSGGAYNEQFF
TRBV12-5 CASGLGVAQPQHF
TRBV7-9 CASSPPDRASHGYTF
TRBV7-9 CASSLTAGRAGNYEQYF
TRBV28 CASSDSGQDYEQYF
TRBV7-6 CASSNRDSIYEQYF
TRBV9 CASSVGDGNNYGYTF
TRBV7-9 CASSLVSFPTNTEAFF
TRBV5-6 CASSLLPTAGGNTIYF
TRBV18 CASSRPRGNNEQFF